A selection of T cell receptor beta chains follows, all from one sample in a study of response to subunit inactivated influenza vaccine. TCRdb redid the calling of the RT-PCR reads with MiXCR, one entry per CDR3 protein. Among 450,000 to 500,000 distinct CDR3 sequences, 11% were seen once, and the ten largest hold roughly 12%. The material was PBMCs from blood, obtained around seven weeks after vaccination. The source is a man aged 45-65 years who received an inactivated influenza vaccine. The CDR3 runs from the conserved cysteine through the conserved F or W. Each record gives: V gene, D gene, clone size, J gene, CDR3 DNA, CDR3 protein. D genes are given only for firm matches. Clone size appears in some rows only: once, few, many, or a class for an expanded clone.

TRBV4-1,TRBD1,few,TRBJ2-5,TGCGCCAGCAGCACCGGACAGGGGGCAACCCAAGAGACCCAGTACTTC,CASSTGQGATQETQYF
TRBV9,NA,many,TRBJ2-7,TGTGCCAGCAGCGTAGGAGCAGCCCCTAGGGAGCAGTACTTC,CASSVGAAPREQYF
TRBV6-5,NA,NA,TRBJ2-5,TGTGCCAGCAGTTACCAAGGAGGTGGCGGGGCTGTCCAAGAGACCCAGTACTTC,CASSYQGGGGAVQETQYF
TRBV24-1,TRBD2,few,TRBJ2-7,TGTGCCACCAGTGATTTGGGTAGCGGGAGTGGCGAGCAGTACTTC,CATSDLGSGSGEQYF
TRBV7-6,TRBD1,few,TRBJ2-3,TGTGCCAGCAGCCGGGACAGGGCAGATACGCAGTATTTT,CASSRDRADTQYF
TRBV20-1,NA,few,TRBJ2-3,TGCAGTGCTAGAGACGGGGGAGCCACAGATACGCAGTATTTT,CSARDGGATDTQYF
TRBV3-1,NA,NA,TRBJ1-2,TGTGCCAGCAGCCCCCTCCGGAGGTTTAACTATGGCTACACCTTC,CASSPLRRFNYGYTF
TRBV3-1,TRBD2,few,TRBJ2-1,TGTGCCAGCAGCCAACGCCTAGCGGGAGTTAAGGAGTACAATGAGCAGTTCTTC,CASSQRLAGVKEYNEQFF
TRBV11-2,TRBD2,few,TRBJ2-3,TGTGCCAGCAGCTTAGAGTTAGGGCTAGCGGAAACAGATACGCAGTATTTT,CASSLELGLAETDTQYF
TRBV28,TRBD1,few,TRBJ2-7,TGTGCCAGCAGTTTCACAACGGGACAGCCAAGCTACGAGCAGTACTTC,CASSFTTGQPSYEQYF
TRBV28,NA,few,TRBJ1-4,TGTGCCAGCAGTTTAGTGTCGGGGAGAACAACTAATGAAAAACTGTTTTTT,CASSLVSGRTTNEKLFF
TRBV7-9,NA,NA,TRBJ2-5,TGTGCCAGCAGCTCGACATTCGGGCCTTTGGAGACCCAGTACTTC,CASSSTFGPLETQYF
TRBV5-1,TRBD1,few,TRBJ2-5,TGCGCCAGCAGCTGGGGGACAGGGAAAGGGGAGACCCAGTACTTC,CASSWGTGKGETQYF
TRBV29-1,NA,many,TRBJ2-7,TGCAGCGTTGAAGATGTCGGGGGGCAATCCCCCTACGAGCAGTACTTC,CSVEDVGGQSPYEQYF
TRBV16,NA,NA,TRBJ2-7,TGTGCCAGCAGCCGACTGCTGGGGGGACAGCCGTACTTC,CASSRLLGGQPYF
TRBV12-3/TRBV12-4,NA,many,TRBJ1-4,TGTGCCAGCAGTTTACCCGGCAGGTTCACTAGTTTTGAAAAACTGTTTTTT,CASSLPGRFTSFEKLFF
TRBV29-1,NA,NA,TRBJ2-5,TGCAGCGTCCAACAGGTCAACAAAGAGACCCAGTACTTC,CSVQQVNKETQYF
TRBV15,NA,NA,TRBJ2-3,TGTGCCACCAGCAGTGCGGCGACAGATACGCAGTATTTT,CATSSAATDTQYF
TRBV12-5,TRBD2,many,TRBJ2-3,TGTGCTAGTGGCCCTAGCGGGGGATATACGCAGTATTTT,CASGPSGGYTQYF
TRBV29-1,TRBD2,NA,TRBJ2-7,TGCAGCGTAACCCCGGGCGGGGGAAGCTCCTACGAGCAGTACTTC,CSVTPGGGSSYEQYF
TRBV6-2/TRBV6-3,NA,NA,TRBJ2-3,TGTGCCAGCAGGGGCAGGGGGGGCGTCACAGATACGCAGTATTTT,CASRGRGGVTDTQYF
TRBV5-1,NA,few,TRBJ2-1,TGCGCCAGCAGCTTCGCCCCGGGAGCGAACAATGAGCAGTTCTTC,CASSFAPGANNEQFF
TRBV4-3,NA,many,TRBJ2-7,TGCGCCAGCTCCCAAGACAGCCACTACGAGCAGTACTTC,CASSQDSHYEQYF
TRBV6-1,NA,few,TRBJ2-1,TGTGCCAGCAGTGAATCGCTCCTCGGCAATGAGCAGTTCTTC,CASSESLLGNEQFF
TRBV28,TRBD2,NA,TRBJ2-1,TGTGCCAGCTCTCCAAGACTAGCGGGAGGGAGGTCCTACAATGAGCAGTTCTTC,CASSPRLAGGRSYNEQFF
TRBV5-1,TRBD2,few,TRBJ2-7,TGCGCCAGCAGCTCCGGGCTAGCGGTGAATGGTTACGAGCAGTACTTC,CASSSGLAVNGYEQYF
TRBV28,NA,NA,TRBJ1-1,TGTGCCAGCAGTTTAGCCTTTGAGGGGAGAGCTTTCTTT,CASSLAFEGRAFF
TRBV5-5,NA,few,TRBJ2-7,TGTGCCAGCAGCCCTTCTGTGGGCTACGAGCAGTACTTC,CASSPSVGYEQYF
TRBV4-1,TRBD2,few,TRBJ2-4,TGCGCCAGCAGCCAAGAGGGTAGCGGGGGCGTAGCCAAAAACATTCAGTACTTC,CASSQEGSGGVAKNIQYF
TRBV28,TRBD1,many,TRBJ1-2,TGTGCCAGCAGTTTAGGACAGGGGGCCGGCGGCTACACCTTC,CASSLGQGAGGYTF
TRBV3-1,NA,few,TRBJ2-3,TGTGCCAGCAGCCAAGTGGCTAGTACGCAGTATTTT,CASSQVASTQYF
TRBV12-3/TRBV12-4,NA,NA,TRBJ1-6,TGTGCCAGCAGTTTTCCGACCCTCGGTTCACCCCTCCACTTT,CASSFPTLGSPLHF
TRBV19,TRBD2,NA,TRBJ2-7,TGTGCCAGTAGTAGTGAGACTAGCGGGACCCCCTACGAGCAGTACTTC,CASSSETSGTPYEQYF
TRBV6-5,NA,NA,TRBJ2-1,TGTGCCAGCAGTTACCAGGGGGTGGGGGGGAGCTCCTACAATGGGCAGTTCTTC,CASSYQGVGGSSYNGQFF
TRBV5-1,NA,NA,TRBJ2-1,TGCGCCAGCAGCTTGTGGTCGGACGAGCAGTTCTTC,CASSLWSDEQFF
TRBV6-1,NA,NA,TRBJ2-3,TGTGCCAGCAGCAACGGACACCGCGGAGATACGCAGTATTTT,CASSNGHRGDTQYF
TRBV5-5,NA,NA,TRBJ2-2,TGTGCCAGCAGTCTGGGGTCTGGTCTTACCGGGGAGCTGTTTTTT,CASSLGSGLTGELFF
TRBV21-1,NA,few,TRBJ1-2,TGTGCCAGCAGCACCGGACAGGATCCCAACTATGGCTACACCTTC,CASSTGQDPNYGYTF
TRBV28,NA,NA,TRBJ2-5,TGTGCCAGCAGTCCTATCCGGGACCGAACGGAGACCCAGTACTTC,CASSPIRDRTETQYF